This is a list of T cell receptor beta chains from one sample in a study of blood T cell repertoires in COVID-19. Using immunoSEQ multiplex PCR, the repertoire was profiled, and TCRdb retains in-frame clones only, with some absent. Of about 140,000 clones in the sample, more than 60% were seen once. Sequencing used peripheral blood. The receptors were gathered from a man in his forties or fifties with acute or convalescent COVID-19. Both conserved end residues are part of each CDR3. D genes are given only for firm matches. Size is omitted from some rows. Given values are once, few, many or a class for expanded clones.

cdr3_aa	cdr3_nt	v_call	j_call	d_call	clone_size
CASSDSGGAHEQYF	TGTGCCAGCAGCGATAGCGGGGGGGCTCACGAGCAGTACTTC	TRBV3-1/TRBV3-2	TRBJ2-7	TRBD2	-
CASSRQMGQGNTEAFF	TGTGCCAGCAGCCGACAAATGGGACAGGGGAACACTGAAGCTTTCTTT	TRBV5-4	TRBJ1-1	TRBD1	-
CASSLVGTGGSPLHF	TGTGCCAGCAGCTTAGTTGGGACAGGGGGCTCGCCCCTCCACTTT	TRBV11-2	TRBJ1-6	TRBD1	once
CASLSLSYNEQFF	TGTGCCAGTCTAAGCCTCTCCTACAATGAGCAGTTCTTC	TRBV19	TRBJ2-1	-	-
CASSLGAGFEQFF	TGTGCCAGCAGCTTAGGCGCGGGGTTTGAGCAGTTCTTC	TRBV7-7	TRBJ2-1	-	-
CASSTGTENYGYTF	TGTGCCAGCTCGACCGGGACAGAAAACTATGGCTACACCTTC	TRBV18	TRBJ1-2	TRBD1	-
CASSGGTANYNEQFF	TGTGCCAGCAGCGGGGGGACAGCGAACTACAATGAGCAGTTCTTC	TRBV7-6	TRBJ2-1	-	-
CASSLDGGIRNTEAFF	TGTGCCAGCAGCTTAGATGGAGGGATTAGGAACACTGAAGCTTTCTTT	TRBV7-9	TRBJ1-1	-	-
CASSEAGPGYYGYTF	TGTGCCAGCAGTGAGGCAGGGCCCGGTTACTATGGCTACACCTTC	TRBV6-1	TRBJ1-2	-	-
CAISGTGGEAFF	TGTGCCATCAGTGGAACGGGGGGCGAAGCTTTCTTT	TRBV10-3	TRBJ1-1	-	-
CASSLAGPNYGYTF	TGTGCCAGCAGTTTAGCGGGACCCAACTATGGCTACACCTTC	TRBV28	TRBJ1-2	-	-
CASSETRQGAKGKLFF	TGTGCCAGCAGTGAAACTCGGCAGGGCGCAAAGGGAAAACTGTTTTTT	TRBV2	TRBJ1-4	-	-
CASDRDRVEEQYF	TGTGCCAGCGACCGGGACAGGGTGGAAGAGCAGTACTTC	TRBV6-5	TRBJ2-7	TRBD1	-
CASSQGQGLSSYNSPLHF	TGTGCCAGCAGCCAAGGACAGGGGTTAAGCTCCTATAATTCACCCCTCCACTTT	TRBV3-1/TRBV3-2	TRBJ1-6	TRBD1	-
CASSLDRGRGQPQHF	TGCGCCAGCAGCTTGGACAGGGGCAGGGGGCAGCCCCAGCATTTT	TRBV5-1	TRBJ1-5	TRBD1	-
CASSLSETQYF	TGCGCCAGCAGCTTGTCGGAGACCCAGTACTTC	TRBV5-1	TRBJ2-5	-	-
CASSSGSSGNTIYF	TGTGCCAGCAGCTCGGGATCCTCTGGAAACACCATATATTTT	TRBV7-9	TRBJ1-3	-	-
CASSRGQQETQYF	TGTGCCAGCAGCAGAGGACAGCAAGAGACCCAGTACTTC	TRBV11-3	TRBJ2-5	-	once
CASGQGTLGAGNTIYF	TGTGCCAGCGGGCAAGGGACTTTAGGGGCTGGAAACACCATATATTTT	TRBV2	TRBJ1-3	-	-
CASSSLQGAPTAFF	TGTGCCAGCAGCTCATTACAGGGGGCCCCAACGGCTTTCTTT	TRBV5-4	TRBJ1-1	TRBD1	-
CASSPPGLQETQYF	TGTGCCAGCAGTCCTCCGGGTCTCCAAGAGACCCAGTACTTC	TRBV27	TRBJ2-5	-	-
CASRPTGSSPLHF	TGCGCCAGCAGACCCACAGGGTCTTCACCCCTCCACTTT	TRBV10-2	TRBJ1-6	-	-
CASSLDRGNSPLHF	TGCGCCAGCAGCTTGGACAGGGGGAATTCACCCCTCCACTTT	TRBV5-1	TRBJ1-6	TRBD1	-
CASSYWGPSYEQYF	TGTGCCAGCAGTTACTGGGGGCCGTCCTACGAGCAGTACTTC	TRBV6-5	TRBJ2-7	-	-
CASSLSQGSGNTIYF	TGCGCCAGCAGCTTGAGCCAGGGCTCTGGAAACACCATATATTTT	TRBV5-1	TRBJ1-3	-	-
CASSFSSAGPEAFF	TGTGCCAGCAGTTTTTCCTCGGCAGGGCCTGAAGCTTTCTTT	TRBV27	TRBJ1-1	-	-
CASSPREKLFF	TGTGCCAGCAGCCCTCGGGAAAAACTGTTTTTT	TRBV25-1	TRBJ1-4	-	-
CASSLDSVNTEAFF	TGTGCCAGCAGCTTGGATTCAGTGAACACTGAAGCTTTCTTT	TRBV5-5	TRBJ1-1	-	-
CASDEGQGGGETQYF	TGTGCCAGCGACGAGGGACAGGGTGGAGGGGAGACCCAGTACTTC	TRBV6-4	TRBJ2-5	TRBD1	-
CASSLNSDRAGTGELFF	TGTGCCAGCAGCTTAAATTCGGACAGGGCGGGCACCGGGGAGCTGTTTTTT	TRBV7-3	TRBJ2-2	TRBD1	-
CASSLSAGGFYEQYF	TGTGCCAGCAGTTTGTCAGCGGGGGGTTTCTACGAGCAGTACTTC	TRBV27	TRBJ2-7	TRBD2	-
CASSMDRGRGYTF	TGTGCCAGTAGTATGGACCGCGGGAGAGGCTACACCTTC	TRBV19	TRBJ1-2	-	few
CASRKTGSGTGNTIYF	TGTGCCAGCAGGAAGACAGGGTCGGGAACTGGAAACACCATATATTTT	TRBV11-1	TRBJ1-3	TRBD1	-
CASSSPRGFSGYTF	TGTGCCAGCAGCTCCCCTCGGGGGTTCTCGGGCTACACCTTC	TRBV11-2	TRBJ1-2	-	-
CASSLENSDRPGPLHF	TGTGCCAGCAGCTTAGAAAATTCCGACAGGCCGGGACCCCTCCACTTT	TRBV11-2	TRBJ1-6	-	-
CAWSRDRGYNEQFF	TGTGCCTGGAGTAGGGACAGGGGCTACAATGAGCAGTTCTTC	TRBV30	TRBJ2-1	TRBD1	-
CASSQDVLYGYTF	TGTGCCAGCAGCCAAGACGTCCTCTATGGCTACACCTTC	TRBV3-1/TRBV3-2	TRBJ1-2	-	-
CASSGPSQGPRAPLHF	TGTGCCAGCAGTGGCCCCTCACAGGGGCCCCGGGCACCCCTCCACTTT	TRBV6-1	TRBJ1-6	TRBD1	-
CASTGQGTTEAFF	TGTGCCAGCACCGGACAGGGCACCACTGAAGCTTTCTTT	TRBV2	TRBJ1-1	TRBD1	-
CASSFSTGGKRDTEAFF	TGTGCCAGCAGCTTTTCGACAGGGGGCAAAAGGGACACTGAAGCTTTCTTT	TRBV5-4	TRBJ1-1	TRBD1	-
CASRSVGGGIGYTF	TGCGCCAGCAGGAGTGTAGGGGGCGGGATTGGCTACACCTTC	TRBV5-1	TRBJ1-2	TRBD1	-
CASSRQGTEAFF	TGTGCCAGCAGTCGACAGGGTACCGAAGCTTTCTTT	TRBV27	TRBJ1-1	TRBD1	-
CASSQSRNQPQHF	TGTGCCAGCAGCCAAAGCCGCAATCAGCCCCAGCATTTT	TRBV11-2	TRBJ1-5	-	-
CASSHVTSSYNSPLHF	TGTGCCAGCAGCCACGTAACGAGCTCCTATAATTCACCCCTCCACTTT	TRBV5-8	TRBJ1-6	-	-
CASSQDRGTNEKLFF	TGTGCCAGCAGCCAAGACAGGGGTACTAATGAAAAACTGTTTTTT	TRBV4-2	TRBJ1-4	-	-
CASSLGGQGETQYF	TGTGCCAGCAGCTTGGGAGGGCAGGGGGAGACCCAGTACTTC	TRBV5-5	TRBJ2-5	-	-
CASSLEGTGAQHF	TGCGCCAGCAGCTTGGAAGGGACTGGGGCCCAGCATTTT	TRBV5-1	TRBJ1-5	-	-
CASSPPARGTEAFF	TGTGCCAGCTCACCACCCGCCAGGGGCACTGAAGCTTTCTTT	TRBV18	TRBJ1-1	-	-